This T cell receptor (beta chain) derives from a study of blood T cell repertoires in COVID-19. There are 15 residues in the CDR3. Trimming cost V 0 bases and J 13 bases, with 16 bases left between them. The V gene's germline CDR1 is MNHNS and CDR2 SASEGT. A few counts support this clone. As handled by the study authors: Amplification with reference gene primers provided the estimates of nucleated cell counts. Sequencing was performed with immunoSEQ multiplex PCR; in TCRdb, only in-frame clones are kept and a portion is missing. The DNA was the basis for D and trimming; V, J and clone size are from that table. The sample yields about 88,000 clones, approximately 87% seen once.

The sample consisted of peripheral blood. J is TRBJ1-6 and V is TRBV6-1; no reliable D call. The sequence came from a human donor in a cohort sampled during active COVID-19. Here the CDR3 DNA reads TGTGCCAGCAGTGAAGCAATAGGGTCTAGGAGGCCCCTCCACTTT. As protein: CASSEAIGSRRPLHF.